This entry concerns a single TCR beta chain. This entry belongs to a study of blood T cell repertoires in COVID-19. Study summary: Sites in the United States, Italy and Spain provided acute and convalescent COVID-19 samples. Sources were T cells, B-cell-depleted T cells, or PBMCs; the material itself was cDNA or gDNA.

V dropped 2 bases and J dropped 3; count of bases not matched to a gene: 9. Germline loops: CDR1 LGHDT, CDR2 YNNKEL (reference sequence). This CDR3 has 16 amino acids. Original processing methods: Estimation of nucleated cell counts relied on the amplification of reference gene primers. The table came from immunoSEQ multiplex PCR; TCRdb's copy has only in-frame clones and leaves some out. V, J and clone size derive from that table, while D and trimming were established from the DNA sequence. The table lists approximately 41,000 clones, 87% of them singletons. Sequenced: peripheral blood. The origin of this receptor is a woman aged 80 or over with active COVID-19. The genes are TRBV3-1 (or the pseudogene TRBV3-2) and TRBJ1-1; 7 bases agree with TRBD1. DNA of the CDR3: TGTGCCAGCAGCCAAAGGGGGCCAGGACAGGACACTGAAGCTTTCTTT. Translated: CASSQRGPGQDTEAFF.